The 3 T cell receptor beta chains below were found in one sample sequenced in a study of cytomegalovirus exposure and HLA in healthy donors. A multiplex PCR was run with 60 Vbeta primers and 13 Jbeta primers. Sequencing was performed with immunoSEQ multiplex PCR; in TCRdb, only in-frame clones are kept and a portion is missing. Of about 220,000 clones in the sample, roughly 87% were seen once. The sample was PBMCs. The receptors were gathered from a woman aged 40 to 49 in good health and CMV-seropositive.

J is TRBJ2-2 and V is TRBV7-9, with D unclear. This CDR3 is built from 13 residues. V was pared by 4 bases and J by 6 bases, with 9 bases between. Germline V gene data show CDR1 as SEHNR and CDR2 as FQNEAQ (reference sequence). CDR3: CASSSTTAGELFF. The DNA for the CDR3 is TGTGCCAGCAGCTCGACGACTGCCGGGGAGCTGTTTTTT. Complete variable domain (other parts from reference TRBV7-9 and TRBJ2-2): DTGVSQNPRHKITKRGQNVTFRCDPISEHNRLYWYRQTLGQGPEFLTYFQNEAQLEKSRLLSDRFSAERPKGSFSTLEIQRTEQGDSAMYLCASSSTTAGELFFGEGSRLTVL.

The CDR3 nucleotides are TGTGCCAGCAGTGTCGCAGGGGGGTACGAGCAGTACTTC. Translating gives CASSVAGGYEQYF. The chain employs TRBV2 and TRBJ2-7; perhaps TRBD1 as D (7 bases). Trimming took 4 bases from V and 4 from J, leaving 11 bases between them. Germline-derived CDR1 and CDR2 are SNHLY and FYNNEI. The CDR3 is 13 amino acids. Based on the CDR3 plus reference TRBV2 and TRBJ2-7, the full variable domain is EPEVTQTPSHQVTQMGQEVILRCVPISNHLYFYWYRQILGQKVEFLVSFYNNEISEKSEIFDDQFSVERPDGSNFTLKIRSTKLEDSAMYFCASSVAGGYEQYFGPGTRLTVT.

The rearrangement links TRBV4-1 to TRBJ1-5, with TRBD1 matching 9 bases. Germline CDR1 is MGHRA and CDR2 is YSYEKL. The CDR3 contains 17 residues. Unmatched junction bases numbered 11, after V lost 1 base and J lost 7 bases. The chain's CDR3 is CASSQGGGDRVRQPQHF. CDR3 nucleotides: TGCGCCAGCAGCCAAGGAGGGGGGGACAGGGTAAGGCAGCCCCAGCATTTT.